The 6 T cell receptor beta chains below all came from one sample that was sequenced in a study of T cell repertoires in cytomegalovirus infection. One entry per CDR3 protein results from TCRdb running MiXCR on the reads. This table has a few hundred thousand distinct CDR3 sequences, roughly 15% appearing once. What was sequenced was PBMCs. These receptors all come from a human donor in good health (CMV status not recorded). Some clones in this sample may be carry-over from other donors' samples.

This clonotype was counted many times. This sequence joins TRBV19 and TRBJ1-2; D possibly corresponds to TRBD1 (6 bases). The CDR3 is 12 amino acids. The V end was cut by 9 bases, the J end by 6 bases, with 14 bases between. Germline V lookup: CDR1 LNHDA, CDR2 SQIVND (reference sequence). Here the CDR3 reads CASFDRSDGYTF. DNA of the CDR3: TGTGCCAGCTTCGACAGGTCTGATGGCTACACCTTC.

Only a few counts were recorded for this clonotype. V usage is TRBV19 and J usage is TRBJ1-1, with a tentative D call TRBD1 (5 bases). The CDR3 runs to 16 residues. Trimming shortened V by 3 bases and J by 1 base, and 15 bases separated the two germline ends. The V gene's germline CDR1 is LNHDA and CDR2 SQIVND (reference sequence). CDR3 in DNA: TGTGCCAGTAGTATCCGAGAGGGACTAGGGAACACTGAAGCTTTCTTT. Translation: CASSIREGLGNTEAFF.

The chain carries TRBV7-3 and TRBJ2-3; D unresolved. There are 13 residues in the CDR3. V gave up 1 base and J gave up 2 bases, with 4 bases separating them. From germline, CDR1 is SGHTA and CDR2 FQGTGA. The CDR3 protein is CASSLRNTDTQYF. The CDR3 DNA sequence: TGTGCCAGCAGCTTAAGAAACACAGATACGCAGTATTTT.

Comments on this clonotype: A much larger clone differs from this one at a single base, so this may be a read error. V usage is TRBV6-2 or TRBV6-3 and J usage is TRBJ1-1; 12 bases map to TRBD1. Germline V gene data show CDR1 as MNHEY and CDR2 as SVGEGT. The CDR3 is 17 amino acids. CDR3 amino acids: CAISSLGQGALNTEAFF. The DNA for the CDR3 is TGTGCCATCAGTTCCCTGGGACAGGGGGCACTGAACACTGAAGCTTTCTTT.

This clonotype was observed at least ten times. This rearrangement joins TRBV7-2 to TRBJ2-4; possibly TRBD1 for D (6 bases). V was pared by 5 bases and J by 6 bases, with 23 bases between. CDR3 length: 17 amino acids. The germline CDR1 and CDR2 sequences are SGHTA and FQGNSA. The CDR3 DNA follows: TGTGCCAGCAGCGCTCATACGGGACACGGGATGGGAAACATTCAGTACTTC. Its protein is CASSAHTGHGMGNIQYF.

J is TRBJ2-3 and V is TRBV20-1, with D possibly TRBD2 on 6 matching bases. Trimming removed 3 bases from V and 5 bases from J, with 15 bases in between. In germline, CDR1 is DFQATT, CDR2 SNEGSKA (reference sequence). This CDR3 region has 14 residues. The CDR3 DNA is TGCAGTGCTAGTTTAGCGGAGCCCGGAGATACGCAGTATTTT. Protein product: CSASLAEPGDTQYF.